What follows is one TCR beta chain and its context. The data derive from a study of blood T cell repertoires in COVID-19. Between the trimmed V and J ends, which lost 0 bases and 0 bases, there was a span of 13 bases. CDR3 length: 17 residues. CDR1 and CDR2 (germline): SGDLS, YYNGEE. The table came from immunoSEQ multiplex PCR; TCRdb's copy has only in-frame clones and leaves some out. The table records under 200,000 clones, 75% to 95% of them present only once. Material: peripheral blood. J is TRBJ1-3 and V is TRBV9; D remains ambiguous. The receptor was isolated from a man aged 45-60 years with acute or convalescent COVID-19. The CDR3 DNA follows: TGTGCCAGCAGCGTAGGGGGAGGGCAAGGCTCTGGAAACACCATATATTTT. It yields the protein CASSVGGGQGSGNTIYF.